This is a list of T cell receptor beta chains from one sample in a study of CD8 T cells in Susac syndrome. One entry per CDR3 protein results from TCRdb running MiXCR on the immunoSEQ multiplex PCR reads. The sample holds under 150,000 distinct CDR3 sequences, approximately 95% seen once. The sequencing sample was made of CD4+ T cells from PBMCs. The receptors were sampled from a human donor with Susac syndrome. Both conserved end residues are part of each CDR3.

V	J	CDR3
TRBV25-1	TRBJ1-3	CASSGGTGGNTIYF
TRBV5-1	TRBJ1-1	CASSSERGNTEAFF
TRBV28	TRBJ2-7	CASSPAQGAMDYEQYF
TRBV5-1	TRBJ1-2	CASSEGTVYGYTF
TRBV30	TRBJ2-3	CAWSRGRTTDTQYF
TRBV7-2	TRBJ2-2	CASRLAGGDTGELFF
TRBV5-4	TRBJ1-1	CASSRTGTYVEAFF
TRBV20-1	TRBJ2-3	CSATRTGRAADTQYF
TRBV7-8	TRBJ2-5	CASIGEETQYF
TRBV12-3/TRBV12-4	TRBJ1-5	CASRGISSNQPQHF